The next 32 T cell receptor beta chains were all read from a single sample in a study of CD8 T cells in ankylosing spondylitis. Study-wide points: A TCR beta motif of under 10 highly homologous variants appeared characteristic of ankylosing spondylitis blood.

These TCRs' antigens remain unknown. From the 5' RACE reads, TCRdb called clonotypes with MiXCR, one entry per CDR3 protein. The table shows fewer than 750,000 distinct CDR3 sequences, with around 17% occurring only once. The sequenced sample consisted of blood, either unsorted or a sorted T cell fraction (not recorded which). These TCRs come from a male donor with ankylosing spondylitis.

This chain connects TRBV10-3 to TRBJ1-1; D call uncertain. The ends were cut back, 4 bases at V and 6 bases at J, with 15 bases in the middle. Per germline, CDR1 ENHRY and CDR2 SYGVKD. This CDR3 region has 14 residues. The DNA of the CDR3 is TGTGCCATCAGTGTTTTGGAGCAGAGCGCTGAAGCTTTCTTT. It codes for CAISVLEQSAEAFF.

In this sample, this clonotype turned up a few times. The gene calls are TRBV6-1 and TRBJ2-7; 7 nucleotides agree with TRBD1. Germline loops: CDR1 MNHNS, CDR2 SASEGT. The CDR3 consists of 14 residues. J was trimmed by 2 bases and V by 10 bases; bases with no gene match: 11. Written as DNA, the CDR3 is TGTGCCACCAGACAAACAGGGGCGGCCTACGAGCAGTACTTC. It codes for CATRQTGAAYEQYF.

The V and J genes are TRBV14 and TRBJ2-7, with no clear D. The V gene's germline CDR1 is SGHDN and CDR2 FVKESK. The CDR3 is 14 residues long. Trimming stripped 2 bases from V and 5 bases from J, with 13 bases between. The CDR3, as DNA: TGTGCCAGCAGCCAATTAGGGTGGGCCAACGAGCAGTACTTC. Protein product: CASSQLGWANEQYF.

The chain combines TRBV7-2 with TRBJ2-7; D unclear. The CDR3 has 13 amino acids. V lost 8 bases and J lost 0, with 11 bases in between. CDR1 and CDR2 (germline): SGHTA, FQGNSA. CDR3 coding DNA: TGTGCCAGCGCAGAGCTTAGCTCCTACGAGCAGTACTTC. Translation: CASAELSSYEQYF. Full variable domain (rest looked up from reference TRBV7-2 and TRBJ2-7): GAGVSQSPSNKVTEKGKDVELRCDPISGHTALYWYRQSLGQGLEFLIYFQGNSAPDKSGLPSDRFSAERTGGSVSTLTIQRTQQEDSAVYLCASAELSSYEQYFGPGTRLTVT.

This chain uses TRBV30 with TRBJ2-7, with D unresolved. There are 11 residues in the CDR3. Germline-derived CDR1 and CDR2 are GTSNPN and SVGIG (reference sequence). V lost 2 bases and J lost 3, with 5 bases in between. The CDR3 spells CAWSPNYEQYF. CDR3 coding DNA: TGTGCCTGGAGTCCAAACTACGAGCAGTACTTC.

V usage is TRBV28 and J usage is TRBJ2-7; D not certain. This CDR3 spans 15 amino acids. Germline V gives CDR1 MDHEN, CDR2 SYDVKM. V shed 8 bases and J shed 0 bases, with 17 bases lying between them. In DNA form, the CDR3 reads TGTGCCAGCTCGACGCCGGTCTCCCGCTCCTACGAGCAGTACTTC. It yields the protein CASSTPVSRSYEQYF.

This chain joins TRBV20-1 and TRBJ1-1; D is unresolved. The CDR3 has 15 residues. Trimming pared 1 base from V and 1 base from J, leaving 13 bases between. Germline lookup yields CDR1 DFQATT and CDR2 SNEGSKA (reference sequence). In DNA, the CDR3 is TGCAGTGCTAGAGGGCAGACTCCTTGGAACACTGAAGCTTTCTTT. Translation gives CSARGQTPWNTEAFF.

The DNA of the CDR3 is TGTGCCAGCAGTCTTAACCCCGCTAGCGGGAGTTTCTACGAGCAGTACTTC. This codes for CASSLNPASGSFYEQYF. This chain links TRBV12-3 or TRBV12-4 with TRBJ2-7, with 10 positions matching TRBD2. After removal of 5 bases from V and 3 bases from J, the junction contained 13 bases not matched to a gene. The CDR3 totals 17 residues.

There are a few counts of this clonotype. V usage is TRBV28 and J usage is TRBJ1-2; D remains unclear. CDR3 length: 15 amino acids. Looked up from germline, CDR1 is MDHEN and CDR2 is SYDVKM. Trimming pared 2 bases from V and 4 bases from J, leaving 14 bases between. The CDR3 DNA sequence: TGTGCCAGCAGTTTAACCTTAGGTGGCCTCTATGGCTACACCTTC. Translating it yields CASSLTLGGLYGYTF.

The gene calls are TRBV19 and TRBJ2-5, with TRBD1 as a possible D gene (6 bases). Looked up from germline, CDR1 is LNHDA and CDR2 is SQIVND (reference sequence). The V and J ends lost 4 bases and 5 bases respectively, with 11 bases between them. The CDR3 runs 13 residues. DNA of the CDR3: TGTGCCAGTAGTACCACAGGGTTCGAGACCCAGTACTTC. Protein product: CASSTTGFETQYF.

The V call is TRBV5-1, the J call TRBJ1-2; 8 nucleotides agree with TRBD1. Per the germline V gene, CDR1 is SGHRS and CDR2 is YFSETQ. The V gene end was trimmed by 4 bases and the J gene end by 5 bases; junction bases not matched to a gene: 10. The CDR3 has 15 residues. CDR3 bases: TGCGCCAGCAGCGGAATACCGGACAGGGAGTATGGCTACACCTTC. Protein: CASSGIPDREYGYTF.

The rearrangement links TRBV28 to TRBJ2-1, with 10 bases matching TRBD2. Germline loops: CDR1 MDHEN, CDR2 SYDVKM. Trimming removed 4 bases from V and 3 bases from J; junction bases left unmatched: 3. This CDR3 has 15 amino acids. The CDR3 DNA is TGTGCCAGCAGTTCGCGGACTAGCGGCTACAATGAGCAGTTCTTC. Its translation is CASSSRTSGYNEQFF.

This chain uses TRBV7-8 with TRBJ2-3; D could derive from TRBD1 or TRBD2 (5 bases each). Germline V gene sequence: CDR1 SGHVS, CDR2 FQNEAQ. Trimming took off 2 bases at V and 11 bases at J, with 23 bases between the two ends. This CDR3 has 16 amino acids. DNA for the CDR3: TGTGCCAGCAGCTTATCGGGGCCTAACCTACAGATAGGGCAGTATTTT. It translates to CASSLSGPNLQIGQYF.

The V gene is TRBV4-3, the J gene TRBJ2-5, with TRBD2 matching 14 bases. Trimming cost V 4 bases and J 9 bases; bases outside gene matches: 13. The CDR3 extends over 17 amino acids. Germline CDR1 is LGHNA and CDR2 is YSLEER. Here the CDR3 reads CASSLGLAGGSKRAQYF. CDR3 DNA sequence: TGCGCCAGCAGCCTTGGACTAGCGGGAGGTAGCAAGAGGGCCCAGTACTTC.

This clonotype was counted a few times. The chain combines TRBV5-5 with TRBJ2-4; tentatively, D is TRBD2 (5 bases). This CDR3 is 17 amino acids long. The germline CDR1 and CDR2 sequences are SGHKS and YYEKEE (reference sequence). Trimming took off 0 bases at V and 1 base at J, with 14 bases between the two ends. Written as DNA, the CDR3 is TGTGCCAGCAGCTTGGGTTACCTAACGGGGGCCAAAAACATTCAGTACTTC. Protein sequence: CASSLGYLTGAKNIQYF.

The rearrangement joins TRBV5-1 to TRBJ2-7, with D possibly TRBD2 on 5 matching bases. The CDR3 contains 15 residues. Germline V gives CDR1 SGHRS, CDR2 YFSETQ. Deletions cut 2 bases from V and 7 bases from J, with 19 bases between. CDR3 bases: TGCGCCAGCAGCTTCCTCTCCCCCTCTCCGGGGGAGCAGTACTTC. This sequence encodes CASSFLSPSPGEQYF.

The chain combines TRBV11-3 with TRBJ2-2; TRBD2 matches 7 bases. Per the germline V gene, CDR1 is SGHNT and CDR2 is YENEEA. The V segment lost 2 bases and the J segment 4 bases; nucleotides outside the gene matches: 7. The CDR3 totals 16 residues. The chain's CDR3 is CASSLSPASGTGELFF. The CDR3 region has the DNA TGTGCCAGCAGCTTAAGCCCTGCTAGCGGCACCGGGGAGCTGTTTTTT.

The gene calls are TRBV6-1 and TRBJ2-4; TRBD2 might be the D (6 bases). Germline V gene sequence: CDR1 MNHNS, CDR2 SASEGT. V was pared by 6 bases and J by 0 bases, with 12 bases between. The CDR3 spans 15 residues. The CDR3 spells CASSPGTVAKNIQYF. CDR3 DNA sequence: TGTGCCAGCAGCCCAGGGACTGTAGCCAAAAACATTCAGTACTTC.

The rearrangement uses TRBV29-1 and TRBJ2-5; 9 nucleotides agree with TRBD1. Per the germline V gene, CDR1 is SQVTM and CDR2 is ANQGSEA. The CDR3 totals 14 residues. The CDR3 reads CRNRGQVYQETQYF. DNA for the CDR3: TGCAGGAACAGGGGGCAAGTGTACCAAGAGACCCAGTACTTC. Looking up the rest from reference TRBV29-1 and TRBJ2-5 gives the full variable domain: SAVISQKPSRDICQRGTSLTIQCQVDSQVTMMFWYRQQPGQSLTLIATANQGSEATYESGFVIDKFPISRPNLTFSTLTVSNMSPEDSSIYLCRNRGQVYQETQYFGPGTRLLVL.

This clonotype came up a few times. V is TRBV29-1 and J is TRBJ2-3; 9 bases are a match to TRBD2. The CDR3 has 14 residues. Germline loops: CDR1 SQVTM, CDR2 ANQGSEA. V was clipped by 5 bases and J by 4 bases; unmatched bases: 7. CDR3 in DNA: TGCAGCGTTTGTTGGCGGGAGGGAGCAGATACGCAGTATTTT. It yields the protein CSVCWREGADTQYF.

Ten or more counts support this clonotype. V usage is TRBV5-1 and J usage is TRBJ1-1; D is unclear. There are 11 residues in the CDR3. The germline V gene encodes CDR1 SGHRS and CDR2 YFSETQ. V lost 4 bases, J lost 5 bases, and 6 bases lay in between. The CDR3 bases are TGCGCCAGCAGCGCGGATACTGAAGCTTTCTTT. This encodes CASSADTEAFF.

This clonotype was observed a few times. The genes are TRBV10-3 and TRBJ2-1, with 7 positions matching TRBD1. Trimming at V came to 6 bases and at J to 6 bases, leaving 5 bases not matched to a gene. CDR1 is ENHRY, CDR2 SYGVKD, per germline. There are 13 residues in the CDR3. This CDR3 reads CAISRQGSNEQFF. The CDR3 nucleotides read TGTGCCATCAGCCGACAGGGATCCAATGAGCAGTTCTTC.

This chain's CDR3 is CASSPSGRPHTDTQYF. CDR3 sequence (DNA): TGCGCCAGCAGCCCAAGCGGGCGCCCCCACACAGATACGCAGTATTTT. V is TRBV4-1 and J is TRBJ2-3, with a weak D call TRBD2 (6 bases). The CDR3 runs 16 residues. V dropped 4 bases and J dropped 2 bases, with 16 bases sitting between them. Germline lookup yields CDR1 MGHRA and CDR2 YSYEKL.

In this sample, this clonotype turned up many times. V usage is TRBV20-1 and J usage is TRBJ1-1, with D uncertain. Per germline, CDR1 DFQATT and CDR2 SNEGSKA (reference sequence). CDR3 length equals 14 residues. Trimming shortened V by 6 bases and J by 1 base, and 15 bases separated the two germline ends. Here the CDR3 reads CSARKPGENTEAFF. DNA for the CDR3: TGCAGTGCCCGGAAGCCTGGAGAGAACACTGAAGCTTTCTTT.

This clonotype was observed a handful of times. The chain has TRBV10-3 and TRBJ2-3; TRBD1 agrees at 12 bases. CDR1 is ENHRY, CDR2 SYGVKD, per germline. The CDR3 has 16 residues. J was trimmed by 6 bases and V by 3 bases; bases with no gene match: 7. The CDR3 region has the DNA TGTGCCATCAGTGATCCGGGACAGGGGGCGGGTGATACGCAGTATTTT. It yields the protein CAISDPGQGAGDTQYF.

This clonotype turned up a few times. The genes are TRBV20-1 and TRBJ2-5; 10 bases align to TRBD2. This CDR3 is built from 16 residues. Germline V gene lookup returns CDR1 DFQATT and CDR2 SNEGSKA (reference sequence). The CDR3 protein is CTAAAAGGILEETQYF. The CDR3 DNA reads TGCACCGCCGCCGCAGCGGGGGGGATCCTAGAAGAGACCCAGTACTTC.

V gene TRBV20-1 combines with J gene TRBJ1-2; no definite D call. The CDR3 contains 13 residues. Germline CDR1 DFQATT, CDR2 SNEGSKA (reference sequence). Trimming left V 6 bases short and J 4 bases short, with 15 bases between. The CDR3 loop is CSARNEKGYGYTF. In nucleotides, the CDR3 is TGCAGTGCAAGAAACGAGAAAGGCTATGGCTACACCTTC.

V gene TRBV4-1 combines with J gene TRBJ2-5; no reliable D call. The V end lost 0 bases, the J end lost 2 bases, and 13 bases lay between the germline ends. CDR3 length equals 16 residues. Germline CDR1 and CDR2: MGHRA and YSYEKL. As DNA, the CDR3 is TGCGCCAGCAGCCAAGAAAGATGGGTCGGGCAAGAGACCCAGTACTTC. Amino acid sequence: CASSQERWVGQETQYF.

The chain recombines TRBV9 with TRBJ2-5; TRBD2 aligns across 14 bases. CDR1 is SGDLS and CDR2 is YYNGEE in the germline V gene. V was pared by 4 bases and J by 4 bases, with 12 bases of the junction left unmatched. The CDR3 runs 18 residues. Here the CDR3 reads CASSRATSGRARGETQYF. As DNA, the CDR3 is TGTGCCAGCAGCCGAGCGACTAGCGGGAGGGCCAGAGGAGAGACCCAGTACTTC.

This clonotype was counted many times. This chain links TRBV3-1 with TRBJ1-1; D is possibly TRBD1 (5 bases). V lost 1 base and J lost 0, with 9 bases in between. CDR3 length: 15 residues. Per the germline V gene, CDR1 is LGHDT and CDR2 is YNNKEL (reference sequence). As DNA, the CDR3 is TGTGCCAGCAGCCAAGGCGCAGGGATGAACACTGAAGCTTTCTTT. This codes for CASSQGAGMNTEAFF.

This clonotype was seen a few times. The chain has TRBV24-1 and TRBJ2-1; D not resolved. V shed 2 bases and J shed 5 bases, with 6 bases lying between them. The CDR3 has 13 amino acids. From germline, CDR1 is KGHDR and CDR2 SFDVKD. For the CDR3, the DNA is TGTGCCACCAGTGATTGGGCCGACAATGAGCAGTTCTTC. Its translation is CATSDWADNEQFF.

This clonotype was seen more than once but under ten times. J is TRBJ2-2 and V is TRBV24-1; D may correspond to TRBD1 or TRBD2 (5 bases each). The CDR3 totals 14 residues. CDR1 KGHDR and CDR2 SFDVKD come from the germline V gene. Trimming left V 8 bases short and J 0 bases short, with 9 bases between. This chain's CDR3 is CATTGPPNTGELFF. The CDR3 DNA is TGTGCCACCACGGGACCGCCGAACACCGGGGAGCTGTTTTTT.